Listed here are 17 T cell receptor beta chains from one sample, sequenced in a study of CD8 T cells in ankylosing spondylitis. General study points: Several highly homologous variants formed a TCR beta motif that appeared characteristic of ankylosing spondylitis blood.

TCRdb reprocessed the 5' RACE reads with MiXCR, giving one entry per CDR3 protein. This table holds roughly 700,000 distinct CDR3 sequences, roughly 19% found once. No antigen has been assigned to these receptors. The specimen sequenced was blood, either unsorted or a sorted T cell fraction (not recorded which). Receptors were obtained from a male donor with ankylosing spondylitis.

J is TRBJ2-1 and V is TRBV13, with TRBD2 matching over 16 bases. CDR3 length: 17 residues. The germline gives CDR1 PRHDT, CDR2 FYEKMQ (reference sequence). With V trimmed by 0 bases and J by 7 bases, 3 bases remained unmatched. The CDR3 region is CASSLGLGLAGGNEQFF. CDR3 bases: TGTGCCAGCAGCTTAGGCCTGGGACTAGCGGGAGGGAATGAGCAGTTCTTC.

The chain carries TRBV7-9 and TRBJ2-1; possibly TRBD2 for D (7 bases). V lost 2 bases and J 7 bases, leaving 15 bases between the germline ends. The CDR3 has 15 residues. The V gene's germline CDR1 is SEHNR and CDR2 FQNEAQ (reference sequence). The CDR3 spells CASSLIPGEGNEQFF. Here the CDR3 DNA reads TGTGCCAGCAGCTTAATCCCAGGGGAGGGGAATGAGCAGTTCTTC.

This sequence joins TRBV24-1 and TRBJ1-5, with D perhaps TRBD1 (6 bases). V lost 7 bases, J lost 7 bases, and 22 bases lay in between. This CDR3 comprises 16 residues. Germline V gives CDR1 KGHDR, CDR2 SFDVKD. CDR3 in DNA: TGTGCCACCAGAACCTCGGGACAAAAGAAGGTCCAGCCCCAGCATTTT. Translation: CATRTSGQKKVQPQHF.

This chain connects TRBV11-2 to TRBJ2-7; maybe TRBD2 (5 bases). This CDR3 is built from 16 residues. The V and J ends lost 4 bases and 2 bases respectively, with 18 bases between them. The germline gives CDR1 SGHAT, CDR2 FQNNGV. The chain's CDR3 is CASSSSAWSGTYEQYF. The CDR3 region has the DNA TGTGCCAGCAGCTCGTCGGCCTGGTCGGGAACCTACGAGCAGTACTTC.

This rearrangement joins TRBV7-3 to TRBJ2-2; D may be TRBD2 (8 bases). The length of the CDR3 is 15 residues. The V gene lost 3 bases and the J gene lost 10 bases, with 18 bases spanning the gap. Germline CDR1 and CDR2: SGHTA and FQGTGA. CDR3 coding DNA: TGTGCCAGCAGCTTGACAGGGACTAGTGGGGCGGAGCTGTTTTTT. Translation gives CASSLTGTSGAELFF.

Concerning this clonotype: Germline and junction disagree at one end, which may indicate a read error. The V and J genes are TRBV11-2 and TRBJ2-7, with 7 bases that match TRBD1. The CDR3 consists of 13 residues. Germline CDR1 and CDR2: SGHAT and FQNNGV. The CDR3 sequence: CASSLDLTGQVFF. The CDR3 DNA is TGTGCCAGCAGCTTAGATCTGACAGGGCAAGTCTTCTTC.

This rearrangement joins TRBV5-1 to TRBJ2-5; D possibly corresponds to TRBD2 (5 bases). The CDR3 is 14 residues long. Trimming left V 4 bases short and J 1 base short, with 11 bases between. The germline gives CDR1 SGHRS, CDR2 YFSETQ. This CDR3 reads CASSRDSVQETQYF. CDR3 coding DNA: TGCGCCAGCAGCCGGGATTCCGTCCAAGAGACCCAGTACTTC.

This chain connects TRBV5-1 to TRBJ2-7; 10 nucleotides line up with TRBD1. V was pared by 1 base and J by 2 bases, with 6 bases of the junction left unmatched. The CDR3 has 16 residues. Per germline, CDR1 SGHRS and CDR2 YFSETQ. The CDR3: CASSLYGTGDAYEQYF. Written as DNA, the CDR3 is TGCGCCAGCAGCTTGTACGGGACAGGGGATGCCTACGAGCAGTACTTC.

The chain combines TRBV6-1 with TRBJ2-2; D possibly corresponds to TRBD2 (6 bases). This CDR3 contains 15 residues. Trimming stripped 4 bases from V and 1 base from J, with 10 bases between. Germline V gives CDR1 MNHNS, CDR2 SASEGT. In nucleotides, the CDR3 is TGTGCCAGCAGTGCCCTAGCGAGGAACACCGGGGAGCTGTTTTTT. Its translation: CASSALARNTGELFF.

This chain links TRBV3-1 with TRBJ1-2; D gene unclear. The CDR3 is 16 amino acids. Between the trimmed V and J ends, which lost 0 bases and 8 bases, there was a span of 19 bases. Germline V gene sequence: CDR1 LGHDT, CDR2 YNNKEL (reference sequence). In DNA form, the CDR3 reads TGTGCCAGCAGCCAAGATGGAACACGCGCCAGGCAAGGCTACACCTTC. The encoded protein is CASSQDGTRARQGYTF.

The CDR3 nucleotides read TGTGCCAGCACCGTAAACAGGGGAGAGACCCAGTACTTC. Translated: CASTVNRGETQYF. The gene calls are TRBV18 and TRBJ2-5; TRBD1 agrees at 7 bases. The CDR3 spans 13 residues. The junction had 7 bases not matched to a gene; V was cut back by 8 bases and J by 4 bases. CDR1 is KGHSH and CDR2 is LQKENI in the germline V gene. Supplemented by reference TRBV18 and TRBJ2-5, the full variable domain reads NAGVMQNPRHLVRRRGQEARLRCSPMKGHSHVYWYRQLPEEGLKFMVYLQKENIIDESGMPKERFSAEFPKEGPSILRIQQVVRGDSAAYFCASTVNRGETQYFGPGTRLLVL.

The table lists this clonotype with many counts. The chain links TRBV5-6 to TRBJ1-5; D may be TRBD1 (6 bases). The germline CDR1 and CDR2 sequences are SGHDT and YYEEEE. The ends were cut back, 1 base at V and 6 bases at J, with 11 bases in the middle. The CDR3 has 14 amino acids. The CDR3 sequence is CASSLRGGGQPQHF. The CDR3 nucleotides read TGTGCCAGCAGCTTGAGGGGGGGCGGTCAGCCCCAGCATTTT.

This clonotype was recorded a few times. A clone one base away is much larger, so this may be a read error. This rearrangement joins TRBV20-1 to TRBJ1-2; no firm D call. The length of the CDR3 is 13 residues. The germline V and J ends were trimmed by 4 bases and 4 bases, with 13 bases remaining between them. Germline V gene lookup returns CDR1 DFQATT and CDR2 SNEGSKA (reference sequence). CDR3 residues: CSANPRGGYGYTF. The CDR3 nucleotides are TGCAGTGCTAACCCTCGAGGAGGCTATGGCTACACCTTC.

This clonotype was counted a few times. The chain recombines TRBV5-1 with TRBJ2-5; 7 bases fit TRBD1. The CDR3 runs 16 residues. Germline V lookup: CDR1 SGHRS, CDR2 YFSETQ. The V segment lost 0 bases and the J segment 0 bases; nucleotides outside the gene matches: 5. The CDR3 nucleotides read TGCGCCAGCAGCTTGGGTTCACAGGGGTACCAAGAGACCCAGTACTTC. Its protein is CASSLGSQGYQETQYF.

V gene TRBV12-3 or TRBV12-4 combines with J gene TRBJ1-6; TRBD1 matches 8 bases. The CDR3 extends over 18 amino acids. Trimming removed 1 base from V and 8 bases from J; junction bases left unmatched: 13. The CDR3 DNA sequence: TGTGCCAGCAGTTTAGACCGCCTCGGACAGGGACGGTATTCACCCCTCCACTTT. Protein product: CASSLDRLGQGRYSPLHF.

The V and J genes are TRBV20-1 and TRBJ2-7, with 11 nucleotides matching TRBD2. After removal of 7 bases from V and 3 bases from J, the junction contained 20 bases not matched to a gene. This CDR3 is built from 18 residues. Germline CDR1 is DFQATT and CDR2 is SNEGSKA (reference sequence). CDR3 nucleotide sequence: TGCAGTGTGAGAGTCAGGGGACCAACTAGCGGGAGCAGCTACGAGCAGTACTTC. It translates to CSVRVRGPTSGSSYEQYF.

The chain uses TRBV7-6 and TRBJ2-3; 7 nucleotides line up with TRBD2. The CDR3 is made up of 17 amino acids. Germline V gene lookup returns CDR1 SGHVS and CDR2 FNYEAQ. V dropped 1 base and J dropped 3; count of bases not matched to a gene: 10. The CDR3 spells CASSLDPWGGMTDTQYF. CDR3 nucleotides: TGTGCCAGCAGCTTAGACCCCTGGGGGGGGATGACAGATACGCAGTATTTT.